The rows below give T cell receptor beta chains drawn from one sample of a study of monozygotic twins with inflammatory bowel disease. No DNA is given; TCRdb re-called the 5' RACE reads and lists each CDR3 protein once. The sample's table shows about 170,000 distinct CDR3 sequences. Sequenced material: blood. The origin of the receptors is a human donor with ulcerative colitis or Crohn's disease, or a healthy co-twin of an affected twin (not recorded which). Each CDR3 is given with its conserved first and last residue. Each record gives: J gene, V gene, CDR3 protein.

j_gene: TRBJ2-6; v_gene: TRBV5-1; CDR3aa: CASLPLPGANVLTF
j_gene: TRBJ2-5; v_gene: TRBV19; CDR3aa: CASSFTGYQFETQYF
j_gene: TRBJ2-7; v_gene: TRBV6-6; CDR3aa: CASSLDRAGEQYF
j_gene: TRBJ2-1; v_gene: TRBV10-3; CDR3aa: CAISRATSGPLFYNEQFF
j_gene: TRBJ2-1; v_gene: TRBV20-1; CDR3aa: CSVEAGFNNEQFF
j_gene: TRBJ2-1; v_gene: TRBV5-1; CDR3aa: CASSSLTSGRADEQFF
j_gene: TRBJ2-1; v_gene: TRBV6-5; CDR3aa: CASSYGEGVRYNEQFF
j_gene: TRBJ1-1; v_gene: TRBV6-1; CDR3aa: CASSRDRGLGTEAFF
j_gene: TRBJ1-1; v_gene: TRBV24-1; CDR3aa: CATSGPGGTEAFF
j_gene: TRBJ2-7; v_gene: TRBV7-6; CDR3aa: CASSMGTSGASYEQYF
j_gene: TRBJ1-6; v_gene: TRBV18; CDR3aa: CASSPLEGAGGSPLHF
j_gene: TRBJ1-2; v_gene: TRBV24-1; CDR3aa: CATSVNDRDYGYTF
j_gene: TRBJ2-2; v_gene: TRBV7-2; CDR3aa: CASSPRTSGLAGELFF
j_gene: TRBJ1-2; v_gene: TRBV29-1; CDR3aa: CSAGQGDYGYTF
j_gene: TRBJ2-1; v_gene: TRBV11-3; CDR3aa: CASSELAGVNNEQFF
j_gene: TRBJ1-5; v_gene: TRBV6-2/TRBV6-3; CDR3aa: CASSTGGADQPQHF
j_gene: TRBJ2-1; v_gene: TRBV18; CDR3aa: CASSLGRANMPEQFF
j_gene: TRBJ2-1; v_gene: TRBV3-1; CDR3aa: CASSQDQATYNEQFF
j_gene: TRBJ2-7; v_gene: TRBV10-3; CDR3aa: CAISEGAGGAYEQYF
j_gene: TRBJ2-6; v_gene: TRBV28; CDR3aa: CASSSPWGGGANVLTF